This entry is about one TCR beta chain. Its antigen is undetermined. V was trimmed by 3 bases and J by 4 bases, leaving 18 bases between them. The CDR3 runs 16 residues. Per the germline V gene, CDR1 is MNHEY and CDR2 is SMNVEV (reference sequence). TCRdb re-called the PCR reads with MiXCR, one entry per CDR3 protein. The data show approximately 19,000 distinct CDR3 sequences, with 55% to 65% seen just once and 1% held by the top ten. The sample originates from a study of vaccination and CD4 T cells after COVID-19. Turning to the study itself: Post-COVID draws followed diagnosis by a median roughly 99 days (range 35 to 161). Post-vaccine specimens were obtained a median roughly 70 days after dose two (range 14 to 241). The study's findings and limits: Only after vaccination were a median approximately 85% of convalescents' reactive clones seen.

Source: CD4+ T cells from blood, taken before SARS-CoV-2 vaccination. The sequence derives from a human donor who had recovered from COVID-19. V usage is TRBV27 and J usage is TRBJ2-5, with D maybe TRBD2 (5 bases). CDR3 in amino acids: CASSLGVDFRGETQYF. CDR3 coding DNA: TGTGCCAGCAGTTTGGGAGTAGACTTTCGCGGAGAGACCCAGTACTTC.